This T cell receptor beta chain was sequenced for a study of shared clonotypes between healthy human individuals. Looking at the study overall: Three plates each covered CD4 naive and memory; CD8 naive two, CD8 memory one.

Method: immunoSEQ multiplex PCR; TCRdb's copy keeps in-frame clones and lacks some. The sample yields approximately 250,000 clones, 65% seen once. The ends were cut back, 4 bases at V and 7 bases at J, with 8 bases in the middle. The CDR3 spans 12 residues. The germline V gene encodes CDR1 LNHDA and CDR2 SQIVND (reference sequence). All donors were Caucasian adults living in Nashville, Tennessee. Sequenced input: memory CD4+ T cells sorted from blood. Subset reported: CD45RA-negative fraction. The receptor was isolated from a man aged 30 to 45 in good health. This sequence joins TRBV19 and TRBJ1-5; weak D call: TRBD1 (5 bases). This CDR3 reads CASSRQGQPQHF. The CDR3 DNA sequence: TGTGCCAGTAGTAGGCAGGGACAGCCCCAGCATTTT. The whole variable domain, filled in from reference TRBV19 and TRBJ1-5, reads DGGITQSPKYLFRKEGQNVTLSCEQNLNHDAMYWYRQDPGQGLRLIYYSQIVNDFQKGDIAEGYSVSREKKESFPLTVTSAQKNPTAFYLCASSRQGQPQHFGDGTRLSIL.